The clone carrying this TCR beta chain was observed many times. Fresh peripheral blood, 9.5 to 10 ml of it, supplied the PBMCs. The CDR3 is 13 amino acids. CDR1 and CDR2 from the germline V gene are SNHLY and FYNNEI. V was trimmed by 4 bases and J by 3 bases, leaving 7 bases between them. This sample is part of a study of T cells in Graves' hyperthyroidism and ophthalmopathy. Study context: Pretreatment peripheral blood was obtained at initial diagnosis.

Template material for amplifying TCR beta CDR3 regions consisted of RNA transcripts. First-round RT-PCR of the TCR CDR3 relied on the HTBI primer set. TCRdb reprocessed the multiplex PCR reads with MiXCR, giving one entry per CDR3 protein. The data show under 400,000 distinct CDR3 sequences, with just under 25% seen just once and 73% held by the top ten. The sequencing sample was made of blood. The chain couples TRBV2 to TRBJ1-5; no reliable D call. This clonotype was obtained from a man aged 50-59 years with Graves' hyperthyroidism. CDR3 sequence reads: CASSGSNNQPQHF. CDR3 nucleotides: TGTGCCAGCAGTGGCTCGAACAATCAGCCCCAGCATTTT. The variable domain in full, completed from reference TRBV2 and TRBJ1-5, reads EPEVTQTPSHQVTQMGQEVILRCVPISNHLYFYWYRQILGQKVEFLVSFYNNEISEKSEIFDDQFSVERPDGSNFTLKIRSTKLEDSAMYFCASSGSNNQPQHFGDGTRLSIL.